Described below is a single T cell receptor (beta chain) sequence and its context. The antigen remains unidentified. The data were obtained in a study of cytomegalovirus exposure and HLA in healthy donors. Regarding the study as a whole: Later analysis indicated greater clonal expansion among HLA-associated TCR beta chains than among equally common other chains. Common viral pathogens (according to a later analysis) appeared linked to several of the most significant clusters.

A multiplex PCR was run with 60 Vbeta primers and 13 Jbeta primers. The table came from immunoSEQ multiplex PCR; TCRdb's copy has only in-frame clones and leaves some out. Among 250,000 to 300,000 clones listed, 84% were seen once. The CDR3 runs 12 residues. CDR1 and CDR2 from the germline V gene are MNHNY and SVGAGI (reference sequence). The V end lost 6 bases, the J end lost 8 bases, and 10 bases lay between the germline ends. The source is a middle-aged woman in good health and CMV-seropositive. Sequences were obtained from PBMCs. The chain employs TRBV6-6 and TRBJ1-4; maybe TRBD1 (6 bases). CDR3 residues: CASRPGTEKLFF. The CDR3, as DNA: TGTGCCAGCAGGCCCGGGACAGAAAAACTGTTTTTT.